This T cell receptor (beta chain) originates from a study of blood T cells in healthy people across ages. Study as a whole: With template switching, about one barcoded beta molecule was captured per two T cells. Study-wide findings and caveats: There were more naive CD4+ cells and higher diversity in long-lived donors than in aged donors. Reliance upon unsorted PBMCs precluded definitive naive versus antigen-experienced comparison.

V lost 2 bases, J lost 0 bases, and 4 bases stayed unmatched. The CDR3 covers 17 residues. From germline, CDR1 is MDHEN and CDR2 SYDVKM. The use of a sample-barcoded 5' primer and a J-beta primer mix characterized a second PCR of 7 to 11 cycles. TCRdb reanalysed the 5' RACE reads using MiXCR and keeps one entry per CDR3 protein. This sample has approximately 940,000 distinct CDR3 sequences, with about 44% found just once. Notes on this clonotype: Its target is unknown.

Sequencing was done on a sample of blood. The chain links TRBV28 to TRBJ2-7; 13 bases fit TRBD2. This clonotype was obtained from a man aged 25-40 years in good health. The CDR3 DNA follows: TGTGCCAGCAGTTTAGAGGGACTAGCGGGGAGCTCCTACGAGCAGTACTTC. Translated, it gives CASSLEGLAGSSYEQYF.